What follows is one T cell receptor beta chain and its context. Its antigen is unknown. This sample is drawn from a study of OX40 agonist ivuxolimab in advanced cancers. Study-wide results and limits: More expanded clones were seen, on average, in CD8+ T cells than in CD4+.

Generated by immunoSEQ multiplex PCR, the TCRdb table keeps only in-frame clones and is missing some. Of about 73,000 clones in the sample, just over 85% were seen once. V gave up 3 bases and J gave up 3 bases; unmatched junction bases: 2. This CDR3 has 14 residues. The germline V gene has CDR1 KGHSH and CDR2 LQKENI. This receptor was taken from an adult with an advanced solid tumor such as melanoma, head and neck, liver or kidney cancer. The rearrangement joins TRBV18 to TRBJ2-1; TRBD1 agrees at 7 bases. This material consisted of CD4+ or CD8+ T cells sorted from blood, taken in a trial of the OX40 agonist ivuxolimab. Here the CDR3 DNA reads TGTGCCAGCTCACCCCGGGACAGCTACAATGAGCAGTTCTTC. Translation: CASSPRDSYNEQFF.